A selection of T cell receptor beta chains follows, all from one sample in a study of OX40 agonist ivuxolimab in advanced cancers. The repertoire was sequenced with immunoSEQ multiplex PCR; TCRdb's copy has only in-frame clones and lacks some. The table records some 81,000 clones, about 82% of them present only once. The sequences come from CD4+ or CD8+ T cells sorted from blood, collected in a trial of the OX40 agonist ivuxolimab. Receptors originate from an adult with an advanced solid tumor such as melanoma, head and neck, liver or kidney cancer. Each CDR3 is given with its conserved first and last residue. The order of the fields is clone size, V gene, J gene, D gene, CDR3 protein, CDR3 DNA. A D gene is named only where the DNA matches it firmly. Expanded clones get a size class; other rows say once, few or many, or leave the size out.

clone size: .
V gene: TRBV7-2
J gene: TRBJ1-2
D gene: .
CDR3 protein: CASSLAILSGYTF
CDR3 DNA: TGTGCCAGCAGCTTAGCGATCCTTAGCGGCTACACCTTC

clone size: few
V gene: TRBV7-9
J gene: TRBJ1-6
D gene: .
CDR3 protein: CASSSGGTRYNSPLHF
CDR3 DNA: TGTGCCAGCAGCTCCGGGGGTACCCGATATAATTCACCCCTCCACTTT

clone size: .
V gene: TRBV9
J gene: TRBJ2-3
D gene: .
CDR3 protein: CASSVGAKDTQYF
CDR3 DNA: TGTGCCAGCAGCGTAGGGGCAAAGGATACGCAGTATTTT

clone size: .
V gene: TRBV27
J gene: TRBJ1-2
D gene: .
CDR3 protein: CASSLIGGGSYTF
CDR3 DNA: TGTGCCAGCAGTTTAATTGGTGGGGGAAGCTACACCTTC

clone size: .
V gene: TRBV7-8
J gene: TRBJ1-5
D gene: .
CDR3 protein: CASSFDYSNQPQHF
CDR3 DNA: TGTGCCAGCAGCTTCGATTATAGCAATCAGCCCCAGCATTTT

clone size: .
V gene: TRBV7-2
J gene: TRBJ2-2
D gene: TRBD1
CDR3 protein: CASSLSRQGARTGELFF
CDR3 DNA: TGTGCCAGCAGCTTAAGTCGACAGGGGGCAAGAACCGGGGAGCTGTTTTTT

clone size: .
V gene: TRBV7-8
J gene: TRBJ1-2
D gene: TRBD1
CDR3 protein: CASSSPGQANYGYTF
CDR3 DNA: TGTGCCAGCAGCTCCCCGGGACAGGCTAACTATGGCTACACCTTC

clone size: .
V gene: TRBV11-2
J gene: TRBJ1-5
D gene: .
CDR3 protein: CASSLGGGRDQPQHF
CDR3 DNA: TGTGCCAGCAGCTTAGGCGGGGGCCGAGATCAGCCCCAGCATTTT

clone size: .
V gene: TRBV6-1
J gene: TRBJ2-1
D gene: .
CDR3 protein: CASVKGNYNEQFF
CDR3 DNA: TGTGCCAGCGTGAAGGGGAACTACAATGAGCAGTTCTTC

clone size: .
V gene: TRBV5-1
J gene: TRBJ1-2
D gene: TRBD1
CDR3 protein: CASSLWGQGNSNYGYTF
CDR3 DNA: TGCGCCAGCAGCTTGTGGGGACAGGGGAATTCTAACTATGGCTACACCTTC

clone size: .
V gene: TRBV27
J gene: TRBJ1-6
D gene: TRBD1
CDR3 protein: CASSISGQGLYNSPLHF
CDR3 DNA: TGTGCCAGCAGTATCTCGGGACAGGGATTATATAATTCACCCCTCCACTTT

clone size: .
V gene: TRBV9
J gene: TRBJ2-5
D gene: TRBD2
CDR3 protein: CASSVGLTSGVQETQYF
CDR3 DNA: TGTGCCAGCAGCGTAGGTTTGACTAGCGGGGTCCAAGAGACCCAGTACTTC

clone size: .
V gene: TRBV5-1
J gene: TRBJ1-1
D gene: .
CDR3 protein: CASSLAKTRLGGTEAFF
CDR3 DNA: TGCGCCAGCAGCTTGGCCAAGACGAGGCTAGGGGGCACTGAAGCTTTCTTT

clone size: .
V gene: TRBV5-1
J gene: TRBJ2-2
D gene: TRBD1
CDR3 protein: CASSSGQGTGELFF
CDR3 DNA: TGCGCCAGCAGTTCCGGACAGGGGACCGGGGAGCTGTTTTTT

clone size: .
V gene: TRBV4-3
J gene: TRBJ2-1
D gene: TRBD2
CDR3 protein: CASSQGLLAGATAEQFF
CDR3 DNA: TGCGCCAGCAGCCAAGGGCTTCTAGCGGGGGCCACGGCTGAGCAGTTCTTC

clone size: .
V gene: TRBV9
J gene: TRBJ2-5
D gene: TRBD2
CDR3 protein: CASSVETSGGGETQYF
CDR3 DNA: TGTGCCAGCAGCGTAGAGACTAGCGGGGGAGGGGAGACCCAGTACTTC

clone size: .
V gene: TRBV11-2
J gene: TRBJ2-7
D gene: .
CDR3 protein: CASSSSSYEQYF
CDR3 DNA: TGTGCCAGCTCCTCAAGCTCCTACGAGCAGTACTTC

clone size: .
V gene: TRBV14
J gene: TRBJ2-7
D gene: TRBD1
CDR3 protein: CASSQVVQGAGEQYF
CDR3 DNA: TGTGCCAGCAGCCAAGTGGTACAGGGGGCGGGGGAGCAGTACTTC

clone size: .
V gene: TRBV7-2
J gene: TRBJ1-1
D gene: .
CDR3 protein: CASRASTEAFF
CDR3 DNA: TGTGCCAGCAGGGCGAGCACTGAAGCTTTCTTT

clone size: .
V gene: TRBV7-2
J gene: TRBJ2-5
D gene: TRBD2
CDR3 protein: CASSLGAGGQETQYF
CDR3 DNA: TGTGCCAGCAGCTTAGGTGCGGGGGGGCAGGAGACCCAGTACTTC

clone size: .
V gene: TRBV6-1
J gene: TRBJ1-1
D gene: .
CDR3 protein: CASRGQFTEAFF
CDR3 DNA: TGTGCCAGCAGAGGACAGTTCACTGAAGCTTTCTTT

clone size: .
V gene: TRBV4-1
J gene: TRBJ2-7
D gene: TRBD1
CDR3 protein: CASSQGTGNFISYEQYF
CDR3 DNA: TGCGCCAGCAGCCAAGGGACAGGGAACTTTATTTCCTACGAGCAGTACTTC

clone size: .
V gene: TRBV28
J gene: TRBJ2-7
D gene: .
CDR3 protein: CASSLASSSVFSEQYF
CDR3 DNA: TGTGCCAGCAGTTTAGCGTCCTCGAGCGTCTTCTCCGAGCAGTACTTC

clone size: .
V gene: TRBV14
J gene: TRBJ1-2
D gene: .
CDR3 protein: CASSQASGLNYGYTF
CDR3 DNA: TGTGCCAGCAGCCAAGCGTCGGGGCTTAACTATGGCTACACCTTC

clone size: once
V gene: TRBV9
J gene: TRBJ2-1
D gene: TRBD2
CDR3 protein: CASSVRSGGINEQFF
CDR3 DNA: TGTGCCAGCAGCGTCAGAAGCGGGGGGATCAATGAGCAGTTCTTC

clone size: .
V gene: TRBV9
J gene: TRBJ2-7
D gene: TRBD2
CDR3 protein: CASSLAGSSYEQYF
CDR3 DNA: TGTGCCAGCAGCCTAGCGGGGAGCTCCTACGAGCAGTACTTC

clone size: .
V gene: TRBV29-1
J gene: TRBJ2-1
D gene: TRBD2
CDR3 protein: CSVDPSGLIDEQFF
CDR3 DNA: TGCAGCGTTGACCCTAGCGGGCTGATCGATGAGCAGTTCTTC

clone size: .
V gene: TRBV18
J gene: TRBJ2-1
D gene: .
CDR3 protein: CASSPSQNNEQFF
CDR3 DNA: TGTGCCAGCTCACCGTCCCAGAACAATGAGCAGTTCTTC

clone size: .
V gene: TRBV19
J gene: TRBJ2-7
D gene: TRBD2
CDR3 protein: CASAGTIGRHEQYF
CDR3 DNA: TGTGCCAGTGCAGGGACTATCGGTAGGCACGAGCAGTACTTC

clone size: once
V gene: TRBV4-3
J gene: TRBJ1-1
D gene: .
CDR3 protein: CASSQSRTMNTEAFF
CDR3 DNA: TGCGCCAGCAGCCAGTCCAGGACCATGAACACTGAAGCTTTCTTT

clone size: .
V gene: TRBV29-1
J gene: TRBJ1-5
D gene: .
CDR3 protein: CSVGGSSNQPQHF
CDR3 DNA: TGCAGCGTTGGTGGGAGTTCCAATCAGCCCCAGCATTTT

clone size: .
V gene: TRBV14
J gene: TRBJ1-1
D gene: .
CDR3 protein: CASSLGVYTEAFF
CDR3 DNA: TGTGCCAGCAGCTTGGGTGTGTACACTGAAGCTTTCTTT

clone size: .
V gene: TRBV5-4
J gene: TRBJ1-2
D gene: TRBD1
CDR3 protein: CASSPGTGLEYGYTF
CDR3 DNA: TGTGCCAGCAGCCCAGGGACAGGGCTTGAGTATGGCTACACCTTC

clone size: once
V gene: TRBV12-5
J gene: TRBJ2-5
D gene: .
CDR3 protein: CASGLMAETQYF
CDR3 DNA: TGTGCTAGTGGTTTGATGGCGGAGACCCAGTACTTC

clone size: once
V gene: TRBV7-2
J gene: TRBJ1-4
D gene: .
CDR3 protein: CASSLARTNEKLFF
CDR3 DNA: TGTGCCAGCAGCTTAGCGCGAACTAATGAAAAACTGTTTTTT

clone size: .
V gene: TRBV4-3
J gene: TRBJ2-2
D gene: TRBD1
CDR3 protein: CASSETGGGTGELFF
CDR3 DNA: TGCGCCAGCAGCGAGACAGGGGGCGGCACCGGGGAGCTGTTTTTT

clone size: .
V gene: TRBV5-8
J gene: TRBJ1-3
D gene: .
CDR3 protein: CASSLGTDGGAGNTIYF
CDR3 DNA: TGTGCCAGCAGCTTGGGGACCGACGGAGGGGCTGGAAACACCATATATTTT

clone size: .
V gene: TRBV7-2
J gene: TRBJ1-5
D gene: TRBD1
CDR3 protein: CASSRDRGALNQPQHF
CDR3 DNA: TGTGCCAGCAGCCGGGACAGGGGAGCCCTCAATCAGCCCCAGCATTTT

clone size: .
V gene: TRBV28
J gene: TRBJ2-7
D gene: TRBD1
CDR3 protein: CASSSQTGGGYEQYF
CDR3 DNA: TGTGCCAGCAGTAGCCAGACAGGGGGCGGCTACGAGCAGTACTTC

clone size: .
V gene: TRBV5-5
J gene: TRBJ1-5
D gene: .
CDR3 protein: CASSPEGLRNQPQHF
CDR3 DNA: TGTGCCAGCAGCCCTGAGGGCCTGCGTAATCAGCCCCAGCATTTT

clone size: .
V gene: TRBV15
J gene: TRBJ2-5
D gene: TRBD2
CDR3 protein: CATSRAGGGETQYF
CDR3 DNA: TGTGCCACCAGCAGAGCGGGGGGGGGAGAGACCCAGTACTTC

clone size: .
V gene: TRBV29-1
J gene: TRBJ2-7
D gene: TRBD1
CDR3 protein: CSVARDRTPYEQYF
CDR3 DNA: TGCAGCGTCGCTCGGGACAGGACCCCCTACGAGCAGTACTTC

clone size: .
V gene: TRBV30
J gene: TRBJ2-5
D gene: .
CDR3 protein: CAWSSSSGETQYF
CDR3 DNA: TGTGCCTGGAGTTCCTCGTCGGGGGAGACCCAGTACTTC

clone size: once
V gene: TRBV5-8
J gene: TRBJ1-2
D gene: .
CDR3 protein: CASRYTGRLGYGYTF
CDR3 DNA: TGTGCCAGCAGATACACAGGGAGGCTGGGCTATGGCTACACCTTC

clone size: .
V gene: TRBV7-3
J gene: TRBJ2-2
D gene: TRBD1
CDR3 protein: CASSLSRDRGFHGELFF
CDR3 DNA: TGTGCCAGCAGCTTATCTAGGGACAGGGGATTTCACGGGGAGCTGTTTTTT

clone size: .
V gene: TRBV5-4
J gene: TRBJ1-1
D gene: .
CDR3 protein: CASSLATRERGNTEAFF
CDR3 DNA: TGTGCCAGCAGCTTGGCAACGCGGGAAAGAGGGAACACTGAAGCTTTCTTT

clone size: .
V gene: TRBV5-4
J gene: TRBJ2-5
D gene: TRBD1
CDR3 protein: CASSIQGNRQETQYF
CDR3 DNA: TGTGCCAGCAGCATACAGGGGAACAGGCAAGAGACCCAGTACTTC

clone size: few
V gene: TRBV6-6
J gene: TRBJ2-7
D gene: TRBD1
CDR3 protein: CASNGGQGVPYEQYF
CDR3 DNA: TGTGCCAGCAACGGTGGACAGGGAGTGCCCTACGAGCAGTACTTC